This T cell receptor beta chain was identified during a study of chemoradiotherapy in HPV16-positive cancers. Germline loops: CDR1 SNHLY, CDR2 FYNNEI. Losses at the gene ends were 8 bases for V and 5 bases for J; bases not matched to a gene: 10. The CDR3 has 14 amino acids. Data came from immunoSEQ multiplex PCR; TCRdb stores just in-frame clones and leaves some out. The sample carries over 13,000 clones, 65% to 85% recorded once. Sampling was conducted from a patient who underwent chemoradiotherapy. The clonotype was recovered from a human donor with HPV-associated anogenital cancer. This sequence joins TRBV2 and TRBJ1-1, with 8 bases matching TRBD1. The CDR3 bases are TGTGCCAGCGACCTTTATGACAGGGGAACTGAAGCTTTCTTT. Translation: CASDLYDRGTEAFF.